This T cell receptor beta chain was captured by sequencing in a study of vaccination and CD4 T cells after COVID-19 (dated by TCRdb to between 2022 and 2023). As for the study more broadly: SARS-CoV-2 positivity had been established in the convalescent patients by nasal swab PCR, and mild disease was recorded in roughly ten of these patients and severe disease in one. The convalescent cohort included six males and four females, with two Hispanic individuals, seven Caucasians, two Asians and one multiracial person. Two doses of either the Pfizer-BioNTech BNT162b2 vaccine (n=8) or the Moderna mRNA-1273 vaccine (n=2) were administered to participants. Post-COVID blood samples from convalescent patients were collected a median of about 110 days after diagnosis, with a range of 35 to 161 days. The time from the second vaccine dose to post-vaccine blood sampling had a median of roughly 70 days and ranged from roughly 13 to 241 days. Culture stimuli were overlapping spike peptide pools from SARS-CoV-2 and from the common cold coronaviruses HCoV-NL63, HCoV-OC43 and HCoV-229E. As controls, cultures received a CEFX viral epitope pool (the positive control), an HIV-1 Nef peptide pool (the negative control), or no peptide at all. In nine to eleven COVID-19 convalescent patients and 4 infection-naive healthy vaccine recipients, researchers compared the spike-specific CD4+ TCR repertoire from before mRNA vaccination with the repertoire from after.

Libraries came from PCR. TCR sequencing of DNA from cultured CD4+ T cells used the Oncomine TCR Beta short-read assay at the Johns Hopkins FTIC core. The QIAamp micro DNA kit was used to extract genomic DNA from the cultured CD4+ T cells. Oncomine TCR Beta libraries made from cultured CD4+ T cells were pooled using unique dual indexes and sequenced on an Illumina iSeq 100. Processing in the source paper ran as follows. Non-productive sequences were filtered out, and CDR3s that did not start with C, did not end with F or W, or were shorter than 7 amino acids were discarded. Antigen-specific clonotypes were identified using the MANAFEST web application through comparison of peptide-stimulated wells with reference and other culture wells. An FDR below 0.05, an odds ratio above 5, and a productive frequency above 0.1% in at least two of three replicate wells were required for clones to be considered positive. Clonotypes that were significantly expanded in both SARS-CoV-2 spike wells and at least one common cold coronavirus spike condition were defined as cross-reactive. CDR3 homology was assessed with Levenshtein distances (stringdist) and unrooted phylogenetic trees (ape) in R version 3.6.1. TCRdb itself trimmed the public reads at Q25 with fastp, ran MiXCR and retained productive beta chains. A single entry per CDR3 protein holds the most common genes and DNA from its merged rows. These V and J calls derive from TCRdb rather than the authors' analysis. The sample table contains about 16,000 distinct CDR3 sequences; only one count was recorded for 52% of them. 3.7% of the sample lies in the top ten.

Of note for this clonotype: The antigen this receptor binds is unknown. No much larger clonotype is one base removed from it; base qualities were not supplied.

Read against the paper, the sample's treatment or condition label means: approximately nine-day PBMC culture with coronavirus spike peptide pools or control peptides (ViraFEST assay). To expand antigen-specific T cells with peptide pools and then pick out the expanded clonotypes through TCR sequencing, the study relied on the ViraFEST assay. The positive SARS-CoV-2 PCR tests of the convalescent patients were dated from March to December 2020, before the Alpha, Beta and Delta variants emerged in the United States. Each well held around 2 million PBMCs cultured in IMDM containing about 5% human AB serum and approximately 10 IU/ml IL-2, with roughly 10 ug/ml peptide pools added. Half of the culture medium was replaced with fresh IL-2-containing medium on days 3 and 7. After ten to eleven days of culture, CD4+ T cells were isolated by negative selection using the EasySep CD4+ T cell isolation kit. Ficoll-Paque Plus gradient centrifugation was used to isolate PBMCs from whole blood, and the isolated PBMCs were then either used fresh or cryopreserved at -140C. Culture conditions were generally each tested in triplicate wells.

Overall study outcomes, separate from this receptor: An increase in the median number of SARS-CoV-2-reactive clonotypes from approximately 21 after infection to a few dozen after vaccination was observed, but the change was not found to be significant. In convalescent patients, a median roughly 86% of post-vaccine SARS-CoV-2-reactive clones were detected only after vaccination, suggesting vaccine-specific priming. Of the vaccine-specific clones in convalescent patients, 304 of 307, or nearly all, reacted only to SARS-CoV-2 spike and did not cross-react with common cold coronaviruses. Relatively few convalescent patients were included in the study, and early timepoints after natural infection were not analyzed.

Germline trimming amounts to 5 bases on V and 8 bases on J, with 14 as the count of junction bases outside the gene matches. Spanning cysteine to phenylalanine, the CDR3 consists of 15 amino acids. The retained sequence is limited to the CDR3, 45 bases, with the frame set at the first base. In the germline V gene (reference sequence), CDR1 corresponds to DFQATT and CDR2 to SNEGSKA. The chain is encoded by TRBV20-1 joined to TRBJ1-2; the junction holds 10 bases that match TRBD1. This TCR came from a human donor who had recovered from COVID-19. Sequencing was performed on CD4+ T cells from blood, cultured in vitro, taken before SARS-CoV-2 vaccination. At the DNA level, the sequence is TGCAGTGCTCAAACGACAGGGGGCGATGTATACGGCTACACCTTC. Protein translation: CSAQTTGGDVYGYTF.